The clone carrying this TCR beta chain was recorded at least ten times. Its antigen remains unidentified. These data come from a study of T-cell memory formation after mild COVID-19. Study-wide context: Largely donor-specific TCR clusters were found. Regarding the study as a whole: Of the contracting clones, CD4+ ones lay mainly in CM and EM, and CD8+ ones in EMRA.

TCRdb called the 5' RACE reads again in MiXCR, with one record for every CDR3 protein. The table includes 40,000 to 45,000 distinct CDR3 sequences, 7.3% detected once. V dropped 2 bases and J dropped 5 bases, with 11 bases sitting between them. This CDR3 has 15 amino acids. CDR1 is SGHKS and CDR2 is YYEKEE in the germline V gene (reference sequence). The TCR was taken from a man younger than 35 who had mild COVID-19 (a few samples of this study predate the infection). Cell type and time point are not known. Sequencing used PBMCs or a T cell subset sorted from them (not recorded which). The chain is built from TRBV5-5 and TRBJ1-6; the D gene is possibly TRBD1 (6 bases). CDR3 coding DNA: TGTGCCAGCAGCTTAGGGGGGCGCGATAATTCACCCCTCCACTTT. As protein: CASSLGGRDNSPLHF.